The sequence of this T cell receptor (beta chain) was determined in a study of blood T cell repertoires in COVID-19. Profiled with immunoSEQ multiplex PCR; TCRdb holds only in-frame clones, not every one. The profile shows approximately 100,000 clones, approximately 88% of them singletons. This clone appeared a single time. The CDR3 covers 15 residues. The germline V and J ends were trimmed by 4 bases and 7 bases, with 17 bases remaining between them. CDR1 is SGHDT and CDR2 is YYEEEE in the germline V gene. The sequence came from an older woman with acute or convalescent COVID-19. The sequencing sample was made of peripheral blood. V and J are TRBV5-6 and TRBJ1-4; no clear D. The CDR3 sequence is CASSTLDGGIEKLFF. Here the CDR3 DNA reads TGTGCCAGCAGCACTCTGGACGGCGGGATTGAAAAACTGTTTTTT.